Following are 23 T cell receptor beta chains from one sample sequenced in a study of blood T cell repertoires in COVID-19. Some clones are missing from TCRdb's copy, which holds only in-frame ones; the method was immunoSEQ multiplex PCR. Of 150,000 to 200,000 clones listed, 75% to 85% were seen once; the top ten hold 17%. Source material: PBMCs or T cells enriched from blood (not recorded which). The receptor set was obtained from a woman aged 45-59 years with acute COVID-19.

The chain uses TRBV24-1 and TRBJ2-3, with 10 bases aligning to TRBD2. CDR1 is KGHDR and CDR2 is SFDVKD in the germline V gene. V lost 4 bases, J lost 4 bases, and 7 bases stayed unmatched. The CDR3 spans 16 residues. CDR3 in DNA: TGTGCCACCAGTGAAGATATAGCGGGGGGCCCAGATACGCAGTATTTT. Residues: CATSEDIAGGPDTQYF.

This clone was counted between two and nine times. The V gene is TRBV29-1, the J gene TRBJ2-1; 10 nucleotides agree with TRBD2. The CDR3 covers 16 residues. The germline gives CDR1 SQVTM, CDR2 ANQGSEA. J lost 2 bases, V lost 4 bases, and 8 bases had no gene match. The CDR3 bases are TGCAGCGTTGGAGGGGTAGCGGGGGGAACCTACAATGAGCAGTTCTTC. Translating it yields CSVGGVAGGTYNEQFF.

With regard to this clone: One end of the junction is discordant with germline, which a read error may explain. The rearrangement uses TRBV7-7 and TRBJ1-1; 8 bases match TRBD1. In germline, CDR1 is SSHAT, CDR2 FNYEAQ (reference sequence). The CDR3 spans 18 residues. The CDR3 protein is CASSAPLKTGDFAGEAFF. DNA of the CDR3: TGTGCTAGCAGCGCCCCTCTAAAGACAGGGGACTTCGCCGGGGAGGCTTTCTTT.

In its sample, this clone was seen many times. The chain couples TRBV5-6 to TRBJ2-7; D gene unclear. CDR1 is SGHDT, CDR2 YYEEEE, per germline. This CDR3 is built from 12 residues. Between the trimmed V and J ends, which lost 1 base and 3 bases, there was a span of 5 bases. This chain's CDR3 is CASSLLGYEQYV. The CDR3 nucleotides read TGTGCCAGCAGCTTGCTCGGCTACGAGCAGTACGTC.

The genes are TRBV19 and TRBJ2-1, with a possible D match to TRBD2 (5 bases). V shed 7 bases and J shed 5 bases, with 12 bases lying between them. CDR3 length: 13 residues. The germline V gene encodes CDR1 LNHDA and CDR2 SQIVND (reference sequence). This CDR3 reads CASTPDWNNEQFF. The CDR3 coding sequence is TGTGCCAGTACCCCGGACTGGAACAATGAGCAGTTCTTC.

This clone has just one count. The chain is built from TRBV5-1 and TRBJ1-1, with 9 positions matching TRBD1. The junction had 4 bases not matched to a gene; V was cut back by 3 bases and J by 4 bases. The CDR3 covers 14 residues. The germline V gene encodes CDR1 SGHRS and CDR2 YFSETQ. The CDR3 reads CASSWGQGGTEAFF. CDR3 nucleotides: TGCGCCAGCAGCTGGGGACAGGGCGGCACTGAAGCTTTCTTT.

This chain joins TRBV6-5 and TRBJ1-1; the D gene is possibly TRBD1 (5 bases). The V end lost 5 bases, the J end lost 4 bases, and 17 bases lay between the germline ends. This CDR3 contains 15 residues. Germline V gene lookup returns CDR1 MNHEY and CDR2 SVGAGI. CDR3 bases: TGTGCCAGCAGTCTACAGGACGGCACCCTCACTGAAGCTTTCTTT. It is translated as CASSLQDGTLTEAFF.

The chain carries TRBV6-5 and TRBJ1-4, with 7 nucleotides matching TRBD1. CDR3 length equals 14 residues. V shed 6 bases, J shed 5 bases, and the junction held 6 bases outside the gene matches. Germline V CDR1 and CDR2: MNHEY, SVGAGI. CDR3 loop: CASRLQGGNEKLFF. DNA of the CDR3: TGTGCCAGCAGGCTCCAAGGGGGCAATGAAAAACTGTTTTTT.

The genes are TRBV7-9 and TRBJ1-3, with D unresolved. In germline, CDR1 is SEHNR, CDR2 FQNEAQ (reference sequence). The CDR3 has 14 residues. The V and J ends lost 6 bases and 3 bases respectively, with 12 bases between them. The DNA of the CDR3 is TGTGCCAGCAGACAGTCCGCCGTTGGAAACACCATATATTTT. Translating gives CASRQSAVGNTIYF.

The rearrangement links TRBV19 to TRBJ2-3, with 7 bases identical to TRBD2. The CDR3 covers 15 residues. The V segment lost 2 bases and the J segment 2 bases; nucleotides outside the gene matches: 4. The V gene's germline CDR1 is LNHDA and CDR2 SQIVND (reference sequence). The CDR3 DNA reads TGTGCCAGTAGTATAAGGCTAGCGGACACAGATACGCAGTATTTT. Encoded protein: CASSIRLADTDTQYF. Full variable domain (missing parts from reference TRBV19 and TRBJ2-3): DGGITQSPKYLFRKEGQNVTLSCEQNLNHDAMYWYRQDPGQGLRLIYYSQIVNDFQKGDIAEGYSVSREKKESFPLTVTSAQKNPTAFYLCASSIRLADTDTQYFGPGTRLTVL.

This sequence joins TRBV20-1 and TRBJ1-2; possible D gene TRBD1, 5 bases. CDR1 and CDR2 (germline): DFQATT, SNEGSKA (reference sequence). This CDR3 comprises 15 residues. The V end lost 3 bases, the J end lost 3 bases, and 17 bases lay between the germline ends. The CDR3 protein is CSASYPGPSYYGYTF. For the CDR3, the DNA is TGCAGTGCTAGTTATCCAGGGCCCTCTTACTATGGCTACACCTTC.

CDR3 in DNA: TGTGCCAGCAGTTTAATGGGCGGACTGTACAATGAGCAGTTCTTC. Its protein is CASSLMGGLYNEQFF. The chain uses TRBV2 and TRBJ2-1, with D possibly matching TRBD2 (5 bases). The CDR3 consists of 15 residues. Germline V CDR1 and CDR2: SNHLY, FYNNEI. The V end lost 5 bases, the J end lost 4 bases, and 15 bases lay between the germline ends.

This chain links TRBV15 with TRBJ1-3, with a tentative D call TRBD1 (5 bases). Trimming took off 1 base at V and 4 bases at J, with 11 bases between the two ends. The CDR3 is 15 residues long. Germline values: CDR1 LNHNV, CDR2 YYDKDF (reference sequence). CDR3 DNA: TGTGCCACCAGCAGAGCAGGGCTAGACGGAAACACCATATATTTT. Protein product: CATSRAGLDGNTIYF.

The chain has TRBV11-3 and TRBJ1-6; D might be TRBD1 (5 bases). Trimming shortened V by 0 bases and J by 0 bases, and 18 bases separated the two germline ends. Germline V gives CDR1 SGHNT, CDR2 YENEEA. The CDR3 extends over 20 amino acids. Here the CDR3 DNA reads TGTGCCAGCAGCTTAGATAAACGGGGGGACCGGAGCTCCTATAATTCACCCCTCCACTTT. It is translated as CASSLDKRGDRSSYNSPLHF.

The chain combines TRBV7-2 with TRBJ2-5, with D possibly being TRBD1 (6 bases). V dropped 0 bases and J dropped 4 bases, with 12 bases sitting between them. CDR1 SGHTA and CDR2 FQGNSA come from the germline V gene. CDR3 length equals 15 residues. The CDR3 region is CASSLAGAGSETQYF. Written as DNA, the CDR3 is TGTGCCAGCAGCTTAGCGGGGGCCGGGTCAGAGACCCAGTACTTC.

This clone was found once. The rearrangement joins TRBV7-9 to TRBJ1-1, with D perhaps matching TRBD1 (6 bases). The V end lost 3 bases, the J end lost 3 bases, and 20 bases lay between the germline ends. CDR1 and CDR2 from the germline V gene are SEHNR and FQNEAQ (reference sequence). This CDR3 spans 17 amino acids. The CDR3 coding sequence is TGTGCCAGCAGCTTCCCGGGGGAGGGGGGTATGGACACTGAAGCTTTCTTT. Translating gives CASSFPGEGGMDTEAFF.

CDR3 DNA sequence: TGTGCCAGCAGTTTCGGGATCCCTGAAGCTTTCTTT. Protein sequence: CASSFGIPEAFF. The chain recombines TRBV28 with TRBJ1-1, with D unresolved. Germline V lookup: CDR1 MDHEN, CDR2 SYDVKM. The CDR3 extends over 12 amino acids. The V end lost 3 bases, the J end lost 6 bases, and 8 bases lay between the germline ends.

A note on this clone: This same CDR3 is encoded by further DNA sequences in the sample. V is TRBV3-1 (or the pseudogene TRBV3-2) and J is TRBJ1-4, with a possible D match to TRBD1 (6 bases). The CDR3 has 13 residues. Looked up from germline, CDR1 is LGHDT and CDR2 is YNNKEL (reference sequence). Trimming cost V 7 bases and J 4 bases, with 10 bases left between them. The CDR3 region is CASTGRGNEKLFF. The CDR3 nucleotides read TGTGCCAGCACCGGCAGGGGTAATGAAAAACTGTTTTTT.

V and J are TRBV6-5 and TRBJ1-2, with D uncertain. The V end lost 2 bases, the J end lost 11 bases, and 9 bases lay between the germline ends. Per germline, CDR1 MNHEY and CDR2 SVGAGI. The CDR3 has 11 amino acids. Written as DNA, the CDR3 is TGTGCCAGCAGTTACGAAACGGGTTACACCTTC. Translation gives CASSYETGYTF.

The chain carries TRBV5-1 and TRBJ1-2; D gene uncertain. The ends were cut back, 2 bases at V and 1 base at J, with 3 bases in the middle. CDR1 and CDR2 from the germline V gene are SGHRS and YFSETQ. The CDR3 is 12 amino acids. CDR3 protein: CASSFNNYGYTF. The CDR3 nucleotides are TGCGCCAGCAGCTTCAATAACTATGGCTACACCTTC.

The chain has TRBV19 and TRBJ1-3, with D perhaps TRBD1 (5 bases). V was pared by 2 bases and J by 0 bases, with 17 bases between. The CDR3 has 18 amino acids. Germline assignment: CDR1 LNHDA and CDR2 SQIVND (reference sequence). CDR3: CASSIRLQGADSGNTIYF. In DNA, the CDR3 is TGTGCCAGTAGTATACGGCTCCAAGGGGCTGACTCTGGAAACACCATATATTTT.

The chain links TRBV7-8 to TRBJ1-5, with D possibly being TRBD1 (6 bases). CDR3 length: 11 residues. Germline lookup yields CDR1 SGHVS and CDR2 FQNEAQ. Trimming cost V 6 bases and J 9 bases, with 9 bases left between them. CDR3 sequence: CASRAQGPQHF. DNA for the CDR3: TGTGCCAGCAGGGCACAGGGGCCCCAGCATTTT.

The sample holds a few counts of this clone. The rearrangement uses TRBV5-1 and TRBJ1-5, with 9 bases matching TRBD1. The junction had 6 bases not matched to a gene; V was cut back by 0 bases and J by 2 bases. The CDR3 length is 17 residues. Germline V lookup: CDR1 SGHRS, CDR2 YFSETQ. CDR3 loop: CASSLGGQGEGNQPQHF. The CDR3 region has the DNA TGCGCCAGCAGCTTGGGGGGACAGGGAGAGGGCAATCAGCCCCAGCATTTT.